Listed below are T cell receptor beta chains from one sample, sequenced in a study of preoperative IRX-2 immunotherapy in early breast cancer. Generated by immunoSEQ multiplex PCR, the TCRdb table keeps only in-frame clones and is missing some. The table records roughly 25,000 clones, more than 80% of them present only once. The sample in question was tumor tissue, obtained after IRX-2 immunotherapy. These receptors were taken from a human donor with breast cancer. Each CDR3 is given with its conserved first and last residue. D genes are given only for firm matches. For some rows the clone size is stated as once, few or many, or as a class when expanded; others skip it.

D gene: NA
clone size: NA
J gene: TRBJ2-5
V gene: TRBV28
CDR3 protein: CASSTPGGTQKTQYF
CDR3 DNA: TGTGCCAGCAGTACCCCTGGAGGGACACAAAAGACCCAGTACTTC

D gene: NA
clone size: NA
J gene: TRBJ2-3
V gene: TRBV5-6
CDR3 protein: CASSFLAHSTDTQYF
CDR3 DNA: TGTGCCAGCAGCTTCCTAGCGCATAGCACAGATACGCAGTATTTT

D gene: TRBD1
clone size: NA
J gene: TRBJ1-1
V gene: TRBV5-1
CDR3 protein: CASSPGGGNTEAFF
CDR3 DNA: TGCGCCAGCAGCCCAGGGGGGGGGAACACTGAAGCTTTCTTT

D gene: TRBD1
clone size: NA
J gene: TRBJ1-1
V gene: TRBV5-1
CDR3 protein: CASSLELRGPDTEAFF
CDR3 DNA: TGCGCCAGCAGCTTGGAGCTCAGGGGGCCAGACACTGAAGCTTTCTTT

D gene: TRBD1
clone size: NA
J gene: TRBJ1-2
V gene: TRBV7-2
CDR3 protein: CASSPRTGGGYGYTF
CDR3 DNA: TGTGCCAGCAGCCCCAGGACAGGCGGTGGCTATGGCTACACCTTC

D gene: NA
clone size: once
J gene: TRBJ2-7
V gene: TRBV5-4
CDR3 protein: CASNRRGDSYEQYF
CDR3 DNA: TGTGCCAGCAACCGTCGCGGGGACTCCTACGAGCAGTACTTC

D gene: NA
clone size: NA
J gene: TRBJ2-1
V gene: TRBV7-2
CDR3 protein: CASSLINEQFF
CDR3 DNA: TGTGCCAGCAGCTTAATCAATGAGCAGTTCTTC

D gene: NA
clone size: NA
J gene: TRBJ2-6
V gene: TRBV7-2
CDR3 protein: CASSFSSSGANVLTF
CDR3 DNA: TGTGCCAGCAGCTTCTCCAGCTCTGGGGCCAACGTCCTGACTTTC

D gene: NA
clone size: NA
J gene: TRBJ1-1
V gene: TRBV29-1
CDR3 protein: CSVEDPGGGRGYTEAFF
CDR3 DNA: TGCAGCGTTGAAGACCCGGGCGGGGGGAGAGGGTACACTGAAGCTTTCTTT

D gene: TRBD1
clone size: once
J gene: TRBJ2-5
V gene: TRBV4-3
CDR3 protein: CASSQDPRGWETQYF
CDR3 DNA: TGCGCCAGCAGCCAAGATCCCAGGGGGTGGGAGACCCAGTACTTC

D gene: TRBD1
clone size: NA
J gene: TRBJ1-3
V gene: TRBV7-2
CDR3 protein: CASSYNRGYGNTIYF
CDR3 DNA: TGTGCCAGCAGCTACAACAGGGGCTACGGAAACACCATATATTTT

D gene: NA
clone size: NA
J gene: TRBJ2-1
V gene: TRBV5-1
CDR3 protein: CASSPISGNSYNEQFF
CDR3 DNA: TGCGCCAGCAGCCCCATTAGCGGAAACTCCTACAATGAGCAGTTCTTC

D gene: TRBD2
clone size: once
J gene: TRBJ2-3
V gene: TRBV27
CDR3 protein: CASSLLAGPDTQYF
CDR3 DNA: TGTGCCAGCAGTTTACTAGCGGGCCCAGATACGCAGTATTTT

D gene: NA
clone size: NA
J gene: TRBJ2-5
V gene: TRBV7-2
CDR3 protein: CASSAQRGIGETQYF
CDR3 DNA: TGTGCCAGCAGCGCCCAACGAGGAATTGGGGAGACCCAGTACTTC